The clone carrying this TCR beta chain appeared a few times. This entry comes from a study of control samples from healthy donors and cancer patients. The ends were cut back, 1 base at V and 11 bases at J, with 6 bases in the middle. The CDR3 is 11 amino acids. Using immunoSEQ multiplex PCR, the repertoire was profiled, and TCRdb retains in-frame clones only, with some absent. The sample lists about 120,000 clones; just under 90% were seen once. The V gene is TRBV12-3 or TRBV12-4, the J gene TRBJ1-5; D ambiguous. Sequencing input: blood. The TCR originated in a man aged 25 to 45 in good health. The CDR3, as DNA: TGTGCCAGCAGTTTAGGCAATGCCCAGCATTTT. This sequence encodes CASSLGNAQHF.